The 13 T cell receptor beta chains below all came from one sample that was sequenced in a study of cytomegalovirus exposure and HLA in healthy donors. The PCR had 60 Vbeta and 13 Jbeta primers. Method: immunoSEQ multiplex PCR; TCRdb's copy keeps in-frame clones and lacks some. The table includes fewer than 250,000 clones, about 72% detected once. The sample was PBMCs. The receptors derive from a male donor in good health and CMV-seronegative.

V gene TRBV11-3 combines with J gene TRBJ1-3, with 7 nucleotides matching TRBD1. The CDR3 length is 15 residues. The junction had 3 bases not matched to a gene; V was cut back by 4 bases and J by 0 bases. CDR1 and CDR2 (germline): SGHNT, YENEEA. Here the CDR3 DNA reads TGTGCCAGCAGCTCGGGACAGACCTCTGGAAACACCATATATTTT. This translates into CASSSGQTSGNTIYF.

The chain links TRBV15 to TRBJ2-7; 8 nucleotides agree with TRBD1. CDR1 and CDR2 from the germline V gene are LNHNV and YYDKDF (reference sequence). CDR3 length equals 16 residues. The V and J ends lost 5 bases and 4 bases, in that order; junction bases with no gene match: 13. As DNA, the CDR3 is TGTGCCACCAGCCAAAGTCGCGGGACAGGACTATACGAGCAGTACTTC. Amino acids: CATSQSRGTGLYEQYF.

The chain links TRBV2 to TRBJ2-3, with 10 positions matching TRBD2. Germline V CDR1 and CDR2: SNHLY, FYNNEI. Trimming removed 4 bases from V and 5 bases from J; junction bases left unmatched: 9. This CDR3 contains 16 residues. CDR3 in amino acids: CASSVEAGGGLDTQYF. CDR3 DNA sequence: TGTGCCAGCAGTGTGGAAGCGGGAGGGGGTTTAGATACGCAGTATTTT.

This chain connects TRBV18 to TRBJ1-1, with D unclear. Germline V lookup: CDR1 KGHSH, CDR2 LQKENI. Trimming removed 3 bases from V and 0 bases from J, with 26 bases in between. The CDR3 totals 20 residues. CDR3 bases: TGTGCCAGCTCACCCAGGCAGATTATCGCTGGGGAGCCGTTGAACACTGAAGCTTTCTTT. Its protein is CASSPRQIIAGEPLNTEAFF.

The table lists this clone with a few counts. The rearrangement links TRBV5-6 to TRBJ2-7, with D possibly being TRBD2 (6 bases). Germline CDR1 and CDR2: SGHDT and YYEEEE. V lost 2 bases, J lost 3 bases, and 9 bases lay in between. This CDR3 comprises 13 residues. In nucleotides, the CDR3 is TGTGCCAGCAGCTTTACGGGGGTCTACGAGCAGTACTTC. This sequence encodes CASSFTGVYEQYF.

This clone was seen a handful of times. This chain uses TRBV6-1 with TRBJ1-2; no definite D call. There are 14 residues in the CDR3. Germline loops: CDR1 MNHNS, CDR2 SASEGT. Trimming took 3 bases from V and 5 from J, leaving 13 bases between them. CDR3: CASSEPQRRYGYTF. The CDR3 nucleotides read TGTGCCAGCAGTGAGCCCCAAAGGAGGTATGGCTACACCTTC.

The genes are TRBV7-2 and TRBJ1-1; no definite D call. The V end was cut by 5 bases, the J end by 8 bases, with 15 bases between. Per the germline V gene, CDR1 is SGHTA and CDR2 is FQGNSA. The CDR3 is 13 residues long. Written as DNA, the CDR3 is TGTGCCAGCAGCCGGGAAGGGCTAGGCGAAGCTTTCTTT. It specifies CASSREGLGEAFF. Filled out from reference TRBV7-2 and TRBJ1-1, the complete variable domain reads GAGVSQSPSNKVTEKGKDVELRCDPISGHTALYWYRQSLGQGLEFLIYFQGNSAPDKSGLPSDRFSAERTGGSVSTLTIQRTQQEDSAVYLCASSREGLGEAFFGQGTRLTVV.

This chain connects TRBV11-3 to TRBJ2-7; 13 positions match TRBD2. The CDR3 has 14 residues. Germline V gene data show CDR1 as SGHNT and CDR2 as YENEEA. The V gene end was trimmed by 5 bases and the J gene end by 4 bases; junction bases not matched to a gene: 2. CDR3 sequence: CASSRTSGSYEQYF. The CDR3 DNA sequence: TGTGCCAGCAGCCGGACTAGCGGGAGTTACGAGCAGTACTTC. Filled out from reference TRBV11-3 and TRBJ2-7, the complete variable domain reads EAGVVQSPRYKIIEKKQPVAFWCNPISGHNTLYWYLQNLGQGPELLIRYENEEAVDDSQLPKDRFSAERLKGVDSTLKIQPAELGDSAVYLCASSRTSGSYEQYFGPGTRLTVT.

The gene calls are TRBV5-1 and TRBJ2-1, with TRBD1 identical over 7 bases. The CDR3 is 15 residues long. Germline values: CDR1 SGHRS, CDR2 YFSETQ. The J segment lost 1 base and the V segment lost 4 bases, leaving 5 bases of the junction unmatched. The CDR3 coding sequence is TGCGCCAGCAGCCCCCGACAGGGTTCCTACAATGAGCAGTTCTTC. Amino acids: CASSPRQGSYNEQFF.

The chain is built from TRBV7-2 and TRBJ2-5; D is perhaps TRBD2 (5 bases). The J call may be mistaken, given a closer DNA end match to TRBJ2-7. Per germline, CDR1 SGHTA and CDR2 FQGNSA. The CDR3 has 12 amino acids. CDR3 in amino acids: CASARVTYEQYF. The CDR3 DNA reads as TGTGCCAGCGCGCGGGTAACCTACGAGCAGTACTTC.

The genes are TRBV29-1 and TRBJ2-1; TRBD1 matches 9 bases. This CDR3 has 13 residues. CDR1 and CDR2 (germline): SQVTM, ANQGSEA. V was pared by 4 bases and J by 8 bases, with 6 bases of the junction left unmatched. The CDR3 region is CSVGTGGPDEQFF. The CDR3 DNA sequence: TGCAGCGTTGGCACAGGGGGCCCAGATGAGCAGTTCTTC.

Regarding this clone: The junction does not match germline at one end; this may be a read error. The chain's CDR3 is CASSFLREPQKTQYF. CDR3 DNA sequence: TGTGCCAGCAGCTTTCTGCGGGAGCCCCAAAAGACCCAGTACTTC. The J gene is TRBJ2-5, the V gene TRBV11-2, with 7 bases fitting TRBD2. This CDR3 is built from 15 residues. From germline, CDR1 is SGHAT and CDR2 FQNNGV.

This chain links TRBV5-6 with TRBJ1-5; D perhaps matches TRBD1 (6 bases). Trimming took 1 base from V and 9 from J, leaving 17 bases between them. CDR1 SGHDT and CDR2 YYEEEE come from the germline V gene. CDR3 length: 15 amino acids. The CDR3 DNA reads TGTGCCAGCAGCTTGAGTCAGGGGCTTTGGCGGCCCCAGCATTTT. It is translated as CASSLSQGLWRPQHF.